What follows describes a single T cell receptor beta chain. This entry is derived from a study of blood T cell repertoires in COVID-19. For the study at large: PBMCs, B-cell-depleted T cells, or T cells provided the cDNA or gDNA that made up the material.

Method: immunoSEQ multiplex PCR; TCRdb's copy keeps in-frame clones and lacks some. There are more than 130,000 clones in the sample; around 80% occur only once, and approximately 9.5% lies in the top ten. Sequencing was performed on peripheral blood. This clonotype was sampled from an elderly woman in a cohort sampled during active or convalescent COVID-19.

The CDR3 reads CASSYYRMNTEAFF. Written as DNA, the CDR3 is TGTGCCAGCAGTTACTACAGGATGAACACTGAAGCTTTCTTT. The rearrangement links TRBV6-2 or TRBV6-3 to TRBJ1-1; possible D gene TRBD1, 5 bases. CDR1 is MNHEY and CDR2 is SVGEGT in the germline V gene. CDR3 length equals 14 residues. V lost 1 base and J 0 bases, leaving 6 bases between the germline ends.